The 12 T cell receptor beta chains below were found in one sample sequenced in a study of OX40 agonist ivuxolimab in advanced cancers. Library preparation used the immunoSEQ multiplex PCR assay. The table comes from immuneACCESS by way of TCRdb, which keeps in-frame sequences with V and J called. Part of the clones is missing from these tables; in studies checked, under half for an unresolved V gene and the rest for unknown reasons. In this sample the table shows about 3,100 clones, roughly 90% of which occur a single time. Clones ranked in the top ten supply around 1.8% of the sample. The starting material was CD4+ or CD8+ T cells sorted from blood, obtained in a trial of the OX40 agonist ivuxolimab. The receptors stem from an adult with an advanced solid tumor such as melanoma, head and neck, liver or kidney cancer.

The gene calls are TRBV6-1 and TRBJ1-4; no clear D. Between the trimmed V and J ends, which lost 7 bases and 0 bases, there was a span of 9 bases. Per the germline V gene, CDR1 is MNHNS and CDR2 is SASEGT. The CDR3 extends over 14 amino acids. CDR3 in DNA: TGTGCCAGCACGAGCTGGGCAACTAATGAAAAACTGTTTTTT. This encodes CASTSWATNEKLFF.

DNA of the CDR3: TGTGCCTGGGGTACCTACGAGCAGTACTTC. This gives the protein CAWGTYEQYF. The V and J genes are TRBV30 and TRBJ2-7; D not certain. V lost 5 bases and J 2 bases, leaving 4 bases between the germline ends. The CDR3 runs to 10 residues. Germline assignment: CDR1 GTSNPN and CDR2 SVGIG (reference sequence).

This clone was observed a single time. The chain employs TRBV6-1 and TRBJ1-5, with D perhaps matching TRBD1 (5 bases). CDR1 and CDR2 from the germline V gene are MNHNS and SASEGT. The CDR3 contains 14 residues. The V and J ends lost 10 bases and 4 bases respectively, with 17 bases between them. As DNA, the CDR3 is TGTGCCACCACAGGAGGACGTCGAAATCAGCCCCAGCATTTT. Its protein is CATTGGRRNQPQHF.

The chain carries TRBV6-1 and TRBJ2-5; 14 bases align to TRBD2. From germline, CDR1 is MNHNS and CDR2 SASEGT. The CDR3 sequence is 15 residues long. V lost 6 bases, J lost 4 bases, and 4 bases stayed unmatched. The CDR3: CASRTGTSGGETQYF. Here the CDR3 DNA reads TGTGCCAGCAGGACCGGGACTAGCGGGGGAGAGACCCAGTACTTC.

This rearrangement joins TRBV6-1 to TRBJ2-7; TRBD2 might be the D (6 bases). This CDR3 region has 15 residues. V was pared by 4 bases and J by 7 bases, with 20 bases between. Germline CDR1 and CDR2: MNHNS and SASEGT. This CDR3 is CASSVGGSILGEQYF. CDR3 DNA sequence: TGTGCCAGCAGTGTGGGGGGTTCGATTCTGGGGGAGCAGTACTTC.

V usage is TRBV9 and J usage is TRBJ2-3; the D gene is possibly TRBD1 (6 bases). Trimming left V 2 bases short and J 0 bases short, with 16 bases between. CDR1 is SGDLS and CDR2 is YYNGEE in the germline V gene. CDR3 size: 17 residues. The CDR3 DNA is TGTGCCAGCAGCGTCGCCGCCGGGACAACTAGCACAGATACGCAGTATTTT. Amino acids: CASSVAAGTTSTDTQYF.

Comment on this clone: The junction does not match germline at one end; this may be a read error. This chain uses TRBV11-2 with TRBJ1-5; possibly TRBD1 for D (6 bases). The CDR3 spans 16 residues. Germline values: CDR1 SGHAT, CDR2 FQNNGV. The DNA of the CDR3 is TGTGCCAGCAGCGGGGGGGGCGGGACAAGCAGTCAGCCCCAGCATTTT. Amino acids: CASSGGGGTSSQPQHF.

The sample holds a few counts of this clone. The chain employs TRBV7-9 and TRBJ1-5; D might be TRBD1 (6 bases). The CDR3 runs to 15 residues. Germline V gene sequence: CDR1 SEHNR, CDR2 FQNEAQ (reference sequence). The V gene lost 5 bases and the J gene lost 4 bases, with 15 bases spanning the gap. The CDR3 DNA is TGTGCCAGCAGCCCGAGTGGGGGCGAGAATCAGCCCCAGCATTTT. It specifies CASSPSGGENQPQHF.

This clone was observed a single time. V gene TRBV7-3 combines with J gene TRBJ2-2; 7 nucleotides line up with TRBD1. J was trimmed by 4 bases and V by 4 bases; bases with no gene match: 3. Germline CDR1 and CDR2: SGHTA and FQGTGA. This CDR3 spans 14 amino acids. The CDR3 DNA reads TGTGCCAGCAGCTCGGGACAGACCACCGGGGAGCTGTTTTTT. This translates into CASSSGQTTGELFF. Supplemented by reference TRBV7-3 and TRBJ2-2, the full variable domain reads GAGVSQTPSNKVTEKGKYVELRCDPISGHTALYWYRQSLGQGPEFLIYFQGTGAADDSGLPNDRFFAVRPEGSVSTLKIQRTERGDSAVYLCASSSGQTTGELFFGEGSRLTVL.

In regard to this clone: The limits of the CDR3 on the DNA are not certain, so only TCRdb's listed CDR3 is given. The CDR3 is CASSSSGQGYEKLFF. The rearrangement links TRBV6-6 to TRBJ1-4; the D segment call TRBD1 is taken from the table without a DNA check. In germline, CDR1 is MNHNY, CDR2 SVGAGI (reference sequence). The CDR3 is made up of 15 amino acids, end residues included.

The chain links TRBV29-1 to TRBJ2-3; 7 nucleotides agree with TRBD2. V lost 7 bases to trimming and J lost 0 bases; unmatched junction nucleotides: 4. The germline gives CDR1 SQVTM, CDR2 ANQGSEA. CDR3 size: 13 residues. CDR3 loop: CSEGAGSTDTQYF. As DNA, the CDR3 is TGCAGCGAAGGAGCGGGGAGCACAGATACGCAGTATTTT.

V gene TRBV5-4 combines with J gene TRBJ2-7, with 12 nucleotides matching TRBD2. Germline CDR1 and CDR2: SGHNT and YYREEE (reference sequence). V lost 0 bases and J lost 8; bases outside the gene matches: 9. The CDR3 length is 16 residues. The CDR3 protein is CASSLDGLAGHEKQYF. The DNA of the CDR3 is TGTGCCAGCAGCTTGGACGGACTAGCGGGGCACGAGAAGCAGTACTTC.